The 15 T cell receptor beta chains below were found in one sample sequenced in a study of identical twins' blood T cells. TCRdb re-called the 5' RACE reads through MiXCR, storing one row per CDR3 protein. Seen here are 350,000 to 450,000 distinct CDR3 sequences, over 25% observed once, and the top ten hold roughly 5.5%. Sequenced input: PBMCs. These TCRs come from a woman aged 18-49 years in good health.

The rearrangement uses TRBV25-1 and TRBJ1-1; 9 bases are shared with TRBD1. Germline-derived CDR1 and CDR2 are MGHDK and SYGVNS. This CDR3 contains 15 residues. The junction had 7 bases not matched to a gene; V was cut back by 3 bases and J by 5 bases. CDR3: CASSEYTGGRTEAFF. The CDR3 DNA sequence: TGTGCCAGCAGTGAGTACACAGGGGGCAGGACTGAAGCTTTCTTT.

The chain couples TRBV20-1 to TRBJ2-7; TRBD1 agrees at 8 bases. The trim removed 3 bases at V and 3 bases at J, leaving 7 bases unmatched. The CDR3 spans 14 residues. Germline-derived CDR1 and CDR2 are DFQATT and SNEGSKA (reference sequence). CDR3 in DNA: TGCAGTGCTAGGAGGACAGGGCGAAACTACGAGCAGTACTTC. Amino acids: CSARRTGRNYEQYF.

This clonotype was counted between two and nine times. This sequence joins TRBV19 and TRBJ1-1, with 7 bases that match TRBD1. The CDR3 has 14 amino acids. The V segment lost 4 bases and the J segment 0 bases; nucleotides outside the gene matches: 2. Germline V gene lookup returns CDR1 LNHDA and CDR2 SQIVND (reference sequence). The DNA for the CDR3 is TGTGCCAGTAGTAAGGGACAGATGAACACTGAAGCTTTCTTT. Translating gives CASSKGQMNTEAFF.

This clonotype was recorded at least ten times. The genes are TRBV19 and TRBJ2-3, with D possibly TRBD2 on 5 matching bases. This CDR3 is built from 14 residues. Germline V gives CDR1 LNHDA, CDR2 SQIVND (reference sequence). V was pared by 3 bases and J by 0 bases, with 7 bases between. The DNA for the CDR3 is TGTGCCAGTAGTATCCAGCGGAGCACAGATACGCAGTATTTT. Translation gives CASSIQRSTDTQYF.

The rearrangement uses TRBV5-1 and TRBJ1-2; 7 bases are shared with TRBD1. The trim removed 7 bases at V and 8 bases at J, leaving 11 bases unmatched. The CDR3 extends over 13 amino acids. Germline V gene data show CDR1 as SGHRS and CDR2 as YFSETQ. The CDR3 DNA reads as TGCGCCAGCGGGTCTGACAGGGCCGGAGGCTACACCTTC. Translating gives CASGSDRAGGYTF.

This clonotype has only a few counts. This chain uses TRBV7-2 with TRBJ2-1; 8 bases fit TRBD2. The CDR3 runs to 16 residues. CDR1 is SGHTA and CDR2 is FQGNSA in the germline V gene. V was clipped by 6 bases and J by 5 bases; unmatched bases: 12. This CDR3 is CASSNQLAAKNNEQFF. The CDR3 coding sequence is TGTGCCAGCAGTAATCAACTAGCGGCAAAAAACAATGAGCAGTTCTTC. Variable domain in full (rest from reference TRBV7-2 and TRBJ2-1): GAGVSQSPSNKVTEKGKDVELRCDPISGHTALYWYRQSLGQGLEFLIYFQGNSAPDKSGLPSDRFSAERTGGSVSTLTIQRTQQEDSAVYLCASSNQLAAKNNEQFFGPGTRLTVL.

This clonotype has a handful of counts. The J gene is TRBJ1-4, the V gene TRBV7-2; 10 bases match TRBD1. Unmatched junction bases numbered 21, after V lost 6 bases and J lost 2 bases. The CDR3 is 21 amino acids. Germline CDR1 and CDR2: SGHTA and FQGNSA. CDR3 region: CASRDRSFAGQGPGTNEKLFF. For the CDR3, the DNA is TGTGCCAGCAGGGATCGTAGTTTTGCGGGACAGGGGCCGGGGACTAATGAAAAACTGTTTTTT. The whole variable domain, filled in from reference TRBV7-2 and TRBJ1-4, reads GAGVSQSPSNKVTEKGKDVELRCDPISGHTALYWYRQSLGQGLEFLIYFQGNSAPDKSGLPSDRFSAERTGGSVSTLTIQRTQQEDSAVYLCASRDRSFAGQGPGTNEKLFFGSGTQLSVL.

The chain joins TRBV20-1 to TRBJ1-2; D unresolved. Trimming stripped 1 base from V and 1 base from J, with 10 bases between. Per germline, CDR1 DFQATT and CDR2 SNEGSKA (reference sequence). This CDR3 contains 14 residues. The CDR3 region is CSARGVGFNYGYTF. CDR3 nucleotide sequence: TGCAGTGCTAGAGGTGTGGGGTTTAACTATGGCTACACCTTC.

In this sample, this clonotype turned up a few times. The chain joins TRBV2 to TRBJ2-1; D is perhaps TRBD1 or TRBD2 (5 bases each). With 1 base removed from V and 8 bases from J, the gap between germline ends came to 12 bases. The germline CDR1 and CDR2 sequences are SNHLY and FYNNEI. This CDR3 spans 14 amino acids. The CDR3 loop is CASSEVRGEDEQFF. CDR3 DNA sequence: TGTGCCAGCAGTGAAGTAAGGGGAGAGGATGAGCAGTTCTTC. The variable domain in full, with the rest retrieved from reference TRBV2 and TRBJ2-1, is EPEVTQTPSHQVTQMGQEVILRCVPISNHLYFYWYRQILGQKVEFLVSFYNNEISEKSEIFDDQFSVERPDGSNFTLKIRSTKLEDSAMYFCASSEVRGEDEQFFGPGTRLTVL.

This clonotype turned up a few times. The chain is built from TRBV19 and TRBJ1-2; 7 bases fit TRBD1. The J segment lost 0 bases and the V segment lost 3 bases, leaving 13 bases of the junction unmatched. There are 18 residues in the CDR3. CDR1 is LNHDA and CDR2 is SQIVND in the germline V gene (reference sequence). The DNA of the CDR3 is TGTGCCAGTAGTATTTTAGTTTCGGACAGGAAAGCTAACTATGGCTACACCTTC. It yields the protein CASSILVSDRKANYGYTF.

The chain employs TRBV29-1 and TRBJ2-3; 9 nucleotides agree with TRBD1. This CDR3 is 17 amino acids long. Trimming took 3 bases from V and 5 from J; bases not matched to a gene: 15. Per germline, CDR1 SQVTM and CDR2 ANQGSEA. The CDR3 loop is CSVDGPLGQGNRDTQYF. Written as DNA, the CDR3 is TGCAGCGTTGATGGGCCCCTCGGACAGGGGAATCGAGATACGCAGTATTTT.

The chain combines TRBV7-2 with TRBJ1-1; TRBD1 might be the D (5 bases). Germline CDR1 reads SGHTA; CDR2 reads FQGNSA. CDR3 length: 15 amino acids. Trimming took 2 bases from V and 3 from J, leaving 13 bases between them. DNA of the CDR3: TGTGCCAGCAGCTTAATGGGACCCCGGGACACTGAAGCTTTCTTT. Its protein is CASSLMGPRDTEAFF.

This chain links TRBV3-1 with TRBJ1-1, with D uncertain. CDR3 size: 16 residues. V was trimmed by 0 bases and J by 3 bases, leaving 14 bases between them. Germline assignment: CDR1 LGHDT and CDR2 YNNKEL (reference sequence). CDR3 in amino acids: CASSQDRQALDTEAFF. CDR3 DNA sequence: TGTGCCAGCAGCCAAGATAGGCAGGCATTGGACACTGAAGCTTTCTTT. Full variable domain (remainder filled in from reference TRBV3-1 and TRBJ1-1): DTAVSQTPKYLVTQMGNDKSIKCEQNLGHDTMYWYKQDSKKFLKIMFSYNNKELIINETVPNRFSPKSPDKAHLNLHINSLELGDSAVYFCASSQDRQALDTEAFFGQGTRLTVV.

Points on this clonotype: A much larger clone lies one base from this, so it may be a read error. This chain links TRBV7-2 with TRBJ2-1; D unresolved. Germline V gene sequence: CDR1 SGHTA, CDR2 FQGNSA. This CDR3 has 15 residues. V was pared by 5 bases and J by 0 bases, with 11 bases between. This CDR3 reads CTSSLDSSSYNEQFF. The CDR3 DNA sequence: TGTACCAGCAGCCTCGACTCTAGCTCCTACAATGAGCAGTTCTTC.

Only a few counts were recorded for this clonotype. Here the CDR3 reads CSARDHGRDDNEQFF. The DNA for the CDR3 is TGCAGTGCTAGAGACCACGGGAGGGACGACAATGAGCAGTTCTTC. This chain links TRBV20-1 with TRBJ2-1; 8 bases map to TRBD2. The CDR3 is 15 residues long. Germline V gene sequence: CDR1 DFQATT, CDR2 SNEGSKA (reference sequence). V was pared by 0 bases and J by 5 bases, with 6 bases of the junction left unmatched.